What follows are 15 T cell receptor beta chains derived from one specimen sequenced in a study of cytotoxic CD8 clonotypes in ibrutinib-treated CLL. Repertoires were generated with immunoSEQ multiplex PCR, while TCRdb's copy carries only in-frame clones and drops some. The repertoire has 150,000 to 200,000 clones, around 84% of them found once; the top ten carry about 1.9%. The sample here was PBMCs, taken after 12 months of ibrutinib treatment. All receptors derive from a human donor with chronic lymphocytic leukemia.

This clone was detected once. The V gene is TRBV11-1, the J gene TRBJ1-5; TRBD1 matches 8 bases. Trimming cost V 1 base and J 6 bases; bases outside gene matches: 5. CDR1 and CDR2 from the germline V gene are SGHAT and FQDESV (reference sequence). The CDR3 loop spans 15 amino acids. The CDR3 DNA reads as TGTGCCAGCAGCTTAGACCAGGGGGCAGGTCAGCCCCAGCATTTT. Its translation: CASSLDQGAGQPQHF. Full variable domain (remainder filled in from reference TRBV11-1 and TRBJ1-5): EAEVAQSPRYKITEKSQAVAFWCDPISGHATLYWYRQILGQGPELLVQFQDESVVDDSQLPKDRFSAERLKGVDSTLKIQPAELGDSAMYLCASSLDQGAGQPQHFGDGTRLSIL.

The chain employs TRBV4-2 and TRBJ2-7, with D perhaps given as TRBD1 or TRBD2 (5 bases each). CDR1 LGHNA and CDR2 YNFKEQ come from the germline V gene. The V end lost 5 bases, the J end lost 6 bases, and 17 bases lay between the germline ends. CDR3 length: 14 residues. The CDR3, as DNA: TGTGCCAGCAGCGCAAGCCTCCTCGGGGCCGAGCAGTACTTC. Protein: CASSASLLGAEQYF.

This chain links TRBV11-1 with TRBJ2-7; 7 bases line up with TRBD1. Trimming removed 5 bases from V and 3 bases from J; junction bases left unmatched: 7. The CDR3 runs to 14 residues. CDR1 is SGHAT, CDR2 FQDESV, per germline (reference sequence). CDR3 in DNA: TGTGCCAGCAGCACGGACAGGTCAAACTACGAGCAGTACTTC. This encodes CASSTDRSNYEQYF. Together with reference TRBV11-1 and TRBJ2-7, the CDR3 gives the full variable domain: EAEVAQSPRYKITEKSQAVAFWCDPISGHATLYWYRQILGQGPELLVQFQDESVVDDSQLPKDRFSAERLKGVDSTLKIQPAELGDSAMYLCASSTDRSNYEQYFGPGTRLTVT.

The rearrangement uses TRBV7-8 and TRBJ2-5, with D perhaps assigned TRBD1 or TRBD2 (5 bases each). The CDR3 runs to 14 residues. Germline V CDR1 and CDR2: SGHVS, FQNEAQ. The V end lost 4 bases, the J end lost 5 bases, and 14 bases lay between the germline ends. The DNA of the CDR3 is TGTGCCAGCAGCTCCGGGACCCGGGTGGAGACCCAGTACTTC. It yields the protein CASSSGTRVETQYF. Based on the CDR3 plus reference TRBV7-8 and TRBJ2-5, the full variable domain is GAGVSQSPRYKVAKRGQDVALRCDPISGHVSLFWYQQALGQGPEFLTYFQNEAQLDKSGLPSDRFFAERPEGSVSTLKIQRTQQEDSAVYLCASSSGTRVETQYFGPGTRLLVL.

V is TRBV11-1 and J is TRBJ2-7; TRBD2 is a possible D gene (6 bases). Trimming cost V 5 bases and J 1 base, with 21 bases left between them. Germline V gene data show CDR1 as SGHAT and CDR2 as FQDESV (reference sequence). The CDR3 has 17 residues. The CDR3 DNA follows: TGTGCCAGCAGCCCGATCGGGCTCGCGGGGATGTCCTACGAGCAGTACTTC. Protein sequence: CASSPIGLAGMSYEQYF.

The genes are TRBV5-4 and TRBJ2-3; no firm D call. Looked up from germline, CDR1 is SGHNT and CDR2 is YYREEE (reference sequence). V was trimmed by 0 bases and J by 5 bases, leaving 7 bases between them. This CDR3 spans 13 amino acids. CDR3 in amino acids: CASSLALVDTQYF. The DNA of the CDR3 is TGTGCCAGCAGCTTGGCCCTCGTAGATACGCAGTATTTT.

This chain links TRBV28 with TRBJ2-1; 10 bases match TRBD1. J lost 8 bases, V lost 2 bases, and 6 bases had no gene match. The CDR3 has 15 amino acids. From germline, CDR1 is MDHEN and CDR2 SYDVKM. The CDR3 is CASSLGGTGVDEQFF. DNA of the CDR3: TGTGCCAGCAGTTTAGGCGGGACAGGGGTCGATGAGCAGTTCTTC.

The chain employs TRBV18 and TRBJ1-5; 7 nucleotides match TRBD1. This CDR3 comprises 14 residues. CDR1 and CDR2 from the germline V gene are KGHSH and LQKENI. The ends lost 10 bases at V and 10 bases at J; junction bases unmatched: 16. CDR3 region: CATGEGSGGDPQHF. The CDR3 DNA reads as TGTGCCACCGGTGAGGGCTCAGGGGGGGACCCCCAGCATTTT.

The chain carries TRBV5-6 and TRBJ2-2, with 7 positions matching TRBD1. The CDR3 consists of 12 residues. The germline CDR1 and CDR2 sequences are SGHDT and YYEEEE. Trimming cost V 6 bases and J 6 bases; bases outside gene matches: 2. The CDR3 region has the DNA TGTGCCAGCAACAGGGGTCCCGGGGAGCTGTTTTTT. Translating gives CASNRGPGELFF.

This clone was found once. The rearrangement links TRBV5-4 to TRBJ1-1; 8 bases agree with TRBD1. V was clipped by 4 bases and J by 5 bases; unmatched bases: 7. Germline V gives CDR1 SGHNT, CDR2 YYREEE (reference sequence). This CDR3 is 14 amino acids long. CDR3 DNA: TGTGCCAGCAGCCCCCAGACAGGGGATACTGAAGCTTTCTTT. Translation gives CASSPQTGDTEAFF.

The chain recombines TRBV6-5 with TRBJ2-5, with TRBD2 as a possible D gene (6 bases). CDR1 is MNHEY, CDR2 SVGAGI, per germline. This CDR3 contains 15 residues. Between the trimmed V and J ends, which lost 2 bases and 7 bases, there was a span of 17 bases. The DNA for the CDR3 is TGTGCCAGCAGTTACAGCCGGGACTCTCCGGGGACCCAGTACTTC. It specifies CASSYSRDSPGTQYF.

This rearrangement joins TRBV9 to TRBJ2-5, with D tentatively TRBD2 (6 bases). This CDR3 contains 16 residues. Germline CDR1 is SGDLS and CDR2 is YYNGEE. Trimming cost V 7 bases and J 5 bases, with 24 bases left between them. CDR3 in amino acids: CASAADGGAVGETQYF. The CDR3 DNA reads TGTGCCAGCGCCGCCGACGGGGGAGCGGTTGGGGAGACCCAGTACTTC.

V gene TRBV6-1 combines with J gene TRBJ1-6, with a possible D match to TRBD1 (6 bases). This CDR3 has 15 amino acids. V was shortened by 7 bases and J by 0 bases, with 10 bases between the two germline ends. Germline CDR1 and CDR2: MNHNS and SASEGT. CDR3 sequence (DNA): TGTGCCAGCAATCTGGACAGCTCCTATAATTCACCCCTCCACTTT. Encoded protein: CASNLDSSYNSPLHF.

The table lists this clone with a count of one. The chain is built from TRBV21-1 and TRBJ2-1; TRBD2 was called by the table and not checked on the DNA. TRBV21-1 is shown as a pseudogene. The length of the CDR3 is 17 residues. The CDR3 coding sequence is TGTGCCAGCCTCCTATATCACAAACTAGCGCCATGGGATGAGCAGTTCTTC. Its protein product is CASLLYHKLAPWDEQFF.

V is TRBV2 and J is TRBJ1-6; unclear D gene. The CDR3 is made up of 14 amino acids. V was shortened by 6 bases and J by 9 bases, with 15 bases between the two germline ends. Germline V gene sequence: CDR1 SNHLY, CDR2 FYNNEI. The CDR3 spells CASRVDTGASPLHF. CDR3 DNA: TGTGCCAGCAGAGTAGACACCGGAGCTTCACCCCTCCACTTT.